This T cell receptor (beta chain) stems from a study of beta chain features in type 1 diabetes (dated 2018 in TCRdb). Turning to the overall study: Mean age, gender distribution, total cell number and subset yield were not different between patients and healthy donors. A total of 85 million to 140 million sorted cells were examined across all samples, and a strong correlation was observed between cell number per subset and RNA yield. The study compared the TCRB repertoires of sorted circulating CD4+ T cell subsets in recently diagnosed type 1 diabetes patients with those in matched healthy donors. Regulatory and stem cell-like memory subsets were obtained from only 8 patients and about 8 healthy donors, while naive and central memory subsets were obtained from all 30 or so donors.

Overall study results and their limits: Naive, central memory and regulatory TCRB repertoires appeared to be more alike among patients than among healthy donors. A moderate but significant shortening of TCRB CDR3 length was observed in type 1 diabetes patients in all four CD4+ subsets. At VDJ recombination sites, type 1 diabetes patients had fewer insertions and more deleted nucleotides, which implies abnormalities in thymic rearrangement. HLA sub-analyses involved small numbers of individuals, so any influence of HLA type on TCRB rearrangement remained unresolved. Shorter templates might be favored by PCR, yet because patient and control samples were amplified and corrected together, any such skew would affect both groups equally. Because cDNA was sequenced instead of genomic DNA, highly expressing activated cells could be over-represented, though the groups showed no difference in activation or CD3 levels.

V trim: 5 bases; J trim: 7 bases; unmatched bases: 11. From the cysteine up to the phenylalanine, the CDR3 has a length of 15 residues. The DNA shown is the 45-base CDR3, in frame from base 1. From a lookup of the germline V gene (reference sequence), CDR1 and CDR2 are MNHNY and SVGAGI. Comments on this clone: Its antigen has not been determined. Nothing much larger sits one base from this clone, and base qualities are not available.

Each donor gave one peripheral blood draw, about 110 mL on average, collected into heparinised tubes. A BD FACSAria II and a panel including CD45RO, CCR7, CD25, CD127, CD95 and CD27 were used to sort naive, central memory, regulatory and stem cell-like memory CD4+ T cells. A purity above 95% was achieved for all sorted populations. PBMCs were isolated immediately by Lymphoprep density gradient centrifugation and stained directly without culture. Samples were stained and sorted in pairs, with one healthy donor and one patient per experiment, so that batch effects were minimized. The entire amount of isolated RNA was reverse transcribed using the High Capacity cDNA Reverse Transcription Kit, so the sequenced TCRB transcripts were expressed ones. Deep immunoSEQ sequencing was performed on naive, central memory and regulatory T cell samples, with an average of roughly 3.6 million total reads per sample. After sorted cells were lysed in RLT buffer, RNA was extracted with DNase-treated RNeasy Micro or Mini kits, with the choice depending on cell number. To prevent cross-contamination, each cell subset was processed individually, whereas patient and healthy donor samples were processed jointly. Using the immunoSEQ multiplex PCR, TCRB sequences were amplified from cDNA into 87-bp fragments spanning the CDR3 region. Amplicons were sequenced on the Illumina HiSeq platform. Concerning the study's data processing: Synthetic template baselines were used to correct PCR bias computationally, reads within Hamming distance 2 were collapsed, and singletons that could not be merged were discarded. Reads were aligned against IMGT to assign V, D and J genes, CDR3 length and insertions or deletions at six rearrangement sites. Clonotype counts were normalized to sorted cell number within each subset before computing true diversity and Gini coefficients with the tcR R package. Repertoire sharing was quantified using the overlap coefficient calculated on TCRB nucleotide sequences. Out-of-frame TCRB sequences from naive cells were analyzed as a proxy for the pre-selection repertoire. Held by TCRdb, this immuneACCESS table contains in-frame sequences only and omits some clones. Under half of the omission traces to an unresolved V gene where checked; the cause of the rest is unknown. D and trimming were read from the DNA, whereas the V and J calls and clone size are those reported in that table. A total of about 900,000 clones appear in this sample, roughly a sixth of them only once. Of the sample, around 0.02% falls within the top ten clones.

The chain uses TRBV6-6 and TRBJ2-7, and 10 bases in between align with TRBD1. The receptor was derived from a woman younger than 30 in good health. The material sequenced was naive CD4+ T cells from blood. The intended sense of this specimen's cell subset or site label: true naive CD4+ T cells. DNA sequence: TGTGCCAGCAGTCACCGGGACAGGGGCCTCTATGAGCAGTACTTC. Its product reads: CASSHRDRGLYEQYF.